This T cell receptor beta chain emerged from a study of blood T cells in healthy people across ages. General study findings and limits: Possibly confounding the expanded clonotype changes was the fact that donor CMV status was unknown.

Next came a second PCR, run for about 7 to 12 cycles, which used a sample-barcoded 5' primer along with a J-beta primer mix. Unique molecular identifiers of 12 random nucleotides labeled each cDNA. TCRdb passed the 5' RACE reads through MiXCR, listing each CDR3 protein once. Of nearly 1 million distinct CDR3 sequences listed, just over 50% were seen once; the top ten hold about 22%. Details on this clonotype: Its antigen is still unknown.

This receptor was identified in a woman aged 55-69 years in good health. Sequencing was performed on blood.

Here the CDR3 reads CSAAGTGYGYTF. CDR3 nucleotides: TGCAGTGCAGCCGGGACAGGGTATGGCTACACCTTC. This chain connects TRBV20-1 to TRBJ1-2, with 9 bases lining up with TRBD1. Trimming took 6 bases from V and 5 from J; bases not matched to a gene: 4. CDR3 length equals 12 residues. Germline CDR1 and CDR2: DFQATT and SNEGSKA (reference sequence).